This T cell receptor beta chain is from a study of T-cell memory formation after mild COVID-19. Study details: In these data, TCR clusters were largely donor specific.

Study-level findings and limits: Of the contracting clones, CD4+ ones lay mainly in CM and EM, and CD8+ ones in EMRA. Still unconfirmed is whether the second-wave clones peaking on day 37 recognized SARS-CoV-2.

This CDR3 is 16 amino acids long. With V trimmed by 5 bases and J by 4 bases, 9 bases remained unmatched. Using constant-segment primers, 5'RACE produced TCR alpha and TCR beta cDNA libraries carrying sample barcodes and UMIs. TCRdb re-derived calls from the 5' RACE reads in MiXCR, one entry per CDR3 protein. The repertoire has 350,000 or so distinct CDR3 sequences, 10% to 15% of them found once; the top ten carry around a fifth. A word on this clonotype: The antigen is not known.

This clonotype originated in a man between 18 and 29 years old who had mild COVID-19 (a few samples of this study predate the infection). Cell type and time point are not known. This chain joins TRBV12-3 or TRBV12-4 and TRBJ2-1; 9 bases agree with TRBD1. Material for sequencing was PBMCs or a T cell subset sorted from them (not recorded which). This CDR3 reads CASSRGRDRAYNEQFF. The CDR3 DNA reads as TGTGCCAGCAGTCGAGGCCGGGACAGGGCTTACAATGAGCAGTTCTTC.